The 3 T cell receptor beta chains presented below share a single source sample, sequenced in a study of T cells in women clearing cervical HPV infection. Method: immunoSEQ multiplex PCR; TCRdb's copy keeps in-frame clones and lacks some. The sample totals fewer than 35,000 clones. Material for sequencing was blood buffy coat. Every receptor here comes from a woman aged 18 to 75 with a cervical HPV16 infection that either progressed to CIN3+ or cleared (not recorded which).

Comments on this clone: The CDR3 goes on 3 residues after the read ends, and that part is filled in from the germline J gene. The gene calls are TRBV6-2 or TRBV6-3 and TRBJ2-7; 10 nucleotides line up with TRBD1. The V gene end was trimmed by 6 bases and the J gene end by 4 bases; junction bases not matched to a gene: 6. There are 14 residues in the CDR3. Germline V gives CDR1 MNHEY, CDR2 SVGEGT. The DNA read from the CDR3 is TGTGCCAGCAGATCGACAGGGGGCGTATACGAG. Its translation: CASRSTGGVYE. The whole CDR3 reads CASRSTGGVYEQYF.

About this clone: The missing CDR3 end, 3 residues past where the read stops, is filled in from the germline J gene. The chain recombines TRBV7-3 with TRBJ2-1; TRBD2 agrees at 7 bases. The CDR3 has 14 amino acids. Germline V lookup: CDR1 SGHTA, CDR2 FQGTGA. Germline trimming cut 5 bases from V and 7 bases from J; bases unmatched to any gene: 8. This chain's CDR3 is CASSPGGPGNEQFF. CDR3 DNA, as far as it was read: TGTGCCAGCAGCCCGGGGGGTCCCGGGAATGAG.

The CDR3: CASSFGQINQPQHF. The DNA read from the CDR3 is TGTGCCAGCAGCTTTGGACAGATAAATCAGCCC. V usage is TRBV5-6 and J usage is TRBJ1-5; a weak D match, TRBD1 (6 bases). The read is 3 residues too short to cover the CDR3 end, so that end is filled in from the germline J gene. Trimming left V 2 bases short and J 4 bases short, with 10 bases between. Germline-derived CDR1 and CDR2 are SGHDT and YYEEEE. This CDR3 comprises 14 residues.